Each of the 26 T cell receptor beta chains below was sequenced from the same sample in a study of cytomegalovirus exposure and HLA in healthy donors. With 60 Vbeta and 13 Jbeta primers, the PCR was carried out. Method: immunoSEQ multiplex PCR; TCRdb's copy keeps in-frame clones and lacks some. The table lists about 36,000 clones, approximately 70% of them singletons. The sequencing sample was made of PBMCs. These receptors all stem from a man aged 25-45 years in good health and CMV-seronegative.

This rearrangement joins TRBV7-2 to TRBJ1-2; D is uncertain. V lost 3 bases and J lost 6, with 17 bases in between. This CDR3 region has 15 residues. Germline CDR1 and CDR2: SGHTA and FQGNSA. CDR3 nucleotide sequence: TGTGCCAGCAGCTTTACTGTATCCCGGTCGAATGGCTACACCTTC. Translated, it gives CASSFTVSRSNGYTF.

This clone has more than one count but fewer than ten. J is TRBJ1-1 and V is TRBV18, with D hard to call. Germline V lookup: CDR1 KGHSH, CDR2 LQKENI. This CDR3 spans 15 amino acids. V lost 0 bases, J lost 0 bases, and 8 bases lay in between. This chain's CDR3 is CASSPPAGMNTEAFF. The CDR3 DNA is TGTGCCAGCTCACCACCTGCGGGTATGAACACTGAAGCTTTCTTT.

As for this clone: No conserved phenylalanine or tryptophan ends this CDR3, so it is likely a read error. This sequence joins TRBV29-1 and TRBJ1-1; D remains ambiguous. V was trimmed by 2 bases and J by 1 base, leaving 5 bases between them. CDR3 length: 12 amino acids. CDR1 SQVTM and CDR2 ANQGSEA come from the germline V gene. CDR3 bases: TGCAGCGTTGAACGGGGGAACACTGAAGCTTTCGTT. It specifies CSVERGNTEAFV.

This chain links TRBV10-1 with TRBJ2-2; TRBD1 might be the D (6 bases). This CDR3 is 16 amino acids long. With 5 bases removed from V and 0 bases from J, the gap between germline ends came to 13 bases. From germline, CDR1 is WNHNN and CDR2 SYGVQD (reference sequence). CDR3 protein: CASSSGTPTNTGELFF. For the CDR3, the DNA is TGCGCCAGCAGTTCCGGGACACCGACGAACACCGGGGAGCTGTTTTTT.

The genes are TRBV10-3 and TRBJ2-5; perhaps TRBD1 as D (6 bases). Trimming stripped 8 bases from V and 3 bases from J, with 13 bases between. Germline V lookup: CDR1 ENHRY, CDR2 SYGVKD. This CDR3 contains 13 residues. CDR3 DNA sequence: TGTGCCATCGCCGGACAGCAAGAAGAGACCCAGTACTTC. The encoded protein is CAIAGQQEETQYF.

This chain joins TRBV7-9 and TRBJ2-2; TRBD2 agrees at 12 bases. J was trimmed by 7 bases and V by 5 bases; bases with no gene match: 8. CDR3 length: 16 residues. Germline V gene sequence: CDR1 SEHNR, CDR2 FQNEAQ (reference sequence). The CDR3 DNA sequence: TGTGCCAGCAGCCCGCGGACTAGCGGGACAATCGGGGAGCTGTTTTTT. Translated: CASSPRTSGTIGELFF.

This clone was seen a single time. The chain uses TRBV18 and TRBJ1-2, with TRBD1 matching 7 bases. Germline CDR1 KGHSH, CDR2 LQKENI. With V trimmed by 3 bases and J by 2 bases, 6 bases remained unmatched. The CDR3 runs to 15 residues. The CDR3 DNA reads TGTGCCAGCTCACCCGGACAGGATCTAAACTATGGCTACACCTTC. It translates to CASSPGQDLNYGYTF.

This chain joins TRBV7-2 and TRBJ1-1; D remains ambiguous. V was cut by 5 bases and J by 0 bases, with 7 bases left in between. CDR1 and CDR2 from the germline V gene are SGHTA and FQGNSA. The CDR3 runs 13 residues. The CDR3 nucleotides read TGTGCCAGCAGCCAACACATGAACACTGAAGCTTTCTTT. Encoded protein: CASSQHMNTEAFF.

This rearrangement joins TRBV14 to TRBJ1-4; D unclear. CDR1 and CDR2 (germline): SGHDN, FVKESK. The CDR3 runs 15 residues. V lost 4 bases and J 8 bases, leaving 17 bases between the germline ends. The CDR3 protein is CASSRGGQVWEKLFF. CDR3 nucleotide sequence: TGTGCCAGCAGCCGTGGCGGCCAAGTTTGGGAAAAACTGTTTTTT.

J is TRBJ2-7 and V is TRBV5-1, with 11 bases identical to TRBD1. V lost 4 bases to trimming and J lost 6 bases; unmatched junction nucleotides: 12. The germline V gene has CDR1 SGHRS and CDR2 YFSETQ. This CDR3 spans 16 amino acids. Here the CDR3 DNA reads TGCGCCAGCAGCAGCAGCGGGACAGGGGGGTTTCGCGAGCAGTACTTC. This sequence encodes CASSSSGTGGFREQYF.

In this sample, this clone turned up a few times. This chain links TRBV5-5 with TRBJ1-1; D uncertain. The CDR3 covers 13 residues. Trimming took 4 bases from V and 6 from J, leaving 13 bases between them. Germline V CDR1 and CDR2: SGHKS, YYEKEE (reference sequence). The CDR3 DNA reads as TGTGCCAGCAGCAGGCGGGCCGAGGCTGAAGCTTTCTTT. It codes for CASSRRAEAEAFF.

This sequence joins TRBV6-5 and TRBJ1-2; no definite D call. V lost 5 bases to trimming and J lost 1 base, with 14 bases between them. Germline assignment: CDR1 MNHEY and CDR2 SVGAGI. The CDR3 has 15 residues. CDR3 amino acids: CASSVLREINYGYTF. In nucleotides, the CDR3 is TGTGCCAGCAGTGTTTTAAGGGAGATTAACTATGGCTACACCTTC.

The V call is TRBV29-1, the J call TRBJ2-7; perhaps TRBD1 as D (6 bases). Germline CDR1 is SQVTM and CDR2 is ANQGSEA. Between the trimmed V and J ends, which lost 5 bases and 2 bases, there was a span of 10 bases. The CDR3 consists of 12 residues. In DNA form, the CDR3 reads TGCAGCGTTCGTGACAGGACCTACGAGCAGTACTTC. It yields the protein CSVRDRTYEQYF.

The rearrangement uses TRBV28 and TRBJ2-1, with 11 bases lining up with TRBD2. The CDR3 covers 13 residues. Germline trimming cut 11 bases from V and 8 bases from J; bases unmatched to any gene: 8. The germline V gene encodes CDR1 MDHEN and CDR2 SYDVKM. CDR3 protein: CAASSGRSYEQFF. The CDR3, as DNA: TGTGCCGCCTCTAGCGGGAGGTCCTATGAGCAGTTCTTC.

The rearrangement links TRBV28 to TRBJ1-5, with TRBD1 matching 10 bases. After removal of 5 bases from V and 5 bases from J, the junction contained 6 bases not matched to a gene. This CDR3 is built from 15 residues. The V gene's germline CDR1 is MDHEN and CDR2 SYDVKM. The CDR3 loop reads CASSGRDRGHQPQHF. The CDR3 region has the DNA TGTGCCAGCAGTGGGAGAGACAGGGGGCATCAGCCCCAGCATTTT.

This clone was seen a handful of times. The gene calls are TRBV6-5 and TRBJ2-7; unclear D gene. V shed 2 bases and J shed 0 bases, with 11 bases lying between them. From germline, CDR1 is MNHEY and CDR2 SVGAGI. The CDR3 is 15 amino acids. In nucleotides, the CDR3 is TGTGCCAGCAGTTACCGAACAGAAAGCTCCTACGAGCAGTACTTC. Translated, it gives CASSYRTESSYEQYF.

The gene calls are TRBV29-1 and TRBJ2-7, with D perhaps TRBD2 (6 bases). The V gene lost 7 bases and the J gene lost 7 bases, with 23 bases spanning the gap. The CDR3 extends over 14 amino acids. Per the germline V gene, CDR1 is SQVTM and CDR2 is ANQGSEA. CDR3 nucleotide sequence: TGCAGCGCCCATAATACCGGGGGATCGGAGGAGCAGTACTTC. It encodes CSAHNTGGSEEQYF.

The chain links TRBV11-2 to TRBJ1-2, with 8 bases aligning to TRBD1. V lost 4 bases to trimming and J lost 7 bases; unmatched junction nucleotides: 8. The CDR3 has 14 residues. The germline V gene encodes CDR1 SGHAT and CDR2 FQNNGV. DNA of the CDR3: TGTGCCAGCAGCTCCCCCATGGACAGGGTTGGCTACACCTTC. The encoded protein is CASSSPMDRVGYTF.

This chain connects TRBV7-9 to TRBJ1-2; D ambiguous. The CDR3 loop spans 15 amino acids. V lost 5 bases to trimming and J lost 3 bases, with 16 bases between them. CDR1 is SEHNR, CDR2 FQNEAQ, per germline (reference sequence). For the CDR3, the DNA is TGTGCCAGCAGCCTGCTGGGAGGAAACGACTATGGCTACACCTTC. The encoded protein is CASSLLGGNDYGYTF.

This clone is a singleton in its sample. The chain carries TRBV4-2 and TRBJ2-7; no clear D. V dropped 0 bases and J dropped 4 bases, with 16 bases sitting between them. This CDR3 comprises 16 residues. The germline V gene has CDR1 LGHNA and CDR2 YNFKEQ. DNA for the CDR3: TGTGCCAGCAGCCAAGATTTGGGCCCGGCATTATACGAGCAGTACTTC. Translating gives CASSQDLGPALYEQYF.

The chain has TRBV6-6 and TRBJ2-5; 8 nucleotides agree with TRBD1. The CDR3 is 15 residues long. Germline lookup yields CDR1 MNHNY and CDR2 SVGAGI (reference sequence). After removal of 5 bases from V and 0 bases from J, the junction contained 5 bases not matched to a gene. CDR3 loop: CASSRQGRYQETQYF. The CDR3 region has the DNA TGTGCCAGCAGTAGACAGGGGCGCTACCAAGAGACCCAGTACTTC.

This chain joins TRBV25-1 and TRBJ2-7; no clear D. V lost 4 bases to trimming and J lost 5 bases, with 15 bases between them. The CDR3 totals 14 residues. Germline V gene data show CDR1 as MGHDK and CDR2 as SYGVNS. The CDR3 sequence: CASSASDSSHEQYF. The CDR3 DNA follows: TGTGCCAGCAGTGCTAGTGATTCAAGCCACGAGCAGTACTTC.

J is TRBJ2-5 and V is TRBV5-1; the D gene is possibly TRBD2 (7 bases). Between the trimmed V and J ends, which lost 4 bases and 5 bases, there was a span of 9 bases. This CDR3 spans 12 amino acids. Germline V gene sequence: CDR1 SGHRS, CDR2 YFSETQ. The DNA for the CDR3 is TGCGCCAGCAGCGGGGGGGCGGAGACCCAGTACTTC. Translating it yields CASSGGAETQYF.

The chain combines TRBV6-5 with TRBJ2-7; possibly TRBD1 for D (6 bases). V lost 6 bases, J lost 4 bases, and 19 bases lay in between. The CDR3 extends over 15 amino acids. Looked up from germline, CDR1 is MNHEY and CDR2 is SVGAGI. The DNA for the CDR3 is TGTGCCAGCAGAGCACGCACGGACAGCCCATACGAGCAGTACTTC. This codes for CASRARTDSPYEQYF.

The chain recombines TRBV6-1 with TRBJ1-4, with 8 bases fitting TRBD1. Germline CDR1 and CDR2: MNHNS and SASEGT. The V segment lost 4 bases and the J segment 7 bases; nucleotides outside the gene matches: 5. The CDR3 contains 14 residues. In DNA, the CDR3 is TGTGCCAGCAGTGTCAGGGGGCATAGTGAAAAACTGTTTTTT. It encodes CASSVRGHSEKLFF.

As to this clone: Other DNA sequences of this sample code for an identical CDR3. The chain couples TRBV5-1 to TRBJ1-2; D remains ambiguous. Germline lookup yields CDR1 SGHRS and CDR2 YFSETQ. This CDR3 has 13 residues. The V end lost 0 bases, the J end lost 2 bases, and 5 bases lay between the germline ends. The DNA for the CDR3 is TGCGCCAGCAGCTTGGACAGCAACTATGGCTACACCTTC. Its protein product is CASSLDSNYGYTF.